This T cell receptor (beta chain) was obtained from a study of PD-L1 blockade in urothelial cancer. Overall study: Blood was subjected to analysis at 3 weeks (second dose) and 6 weeks following treatment start. Blood samples had a median of roughly 140,000 T cells.

CDR1 is SGHVS and CDR2 is FQNEAQ in the germline V gene. The CDR3 extends over 17 amino acids. Trimming cost V 3 bases and J 1 base; bases outside gene matches: 11. The time point here: peripheral blood 6 weeks after treatment start. A total of 1 to 8 samples per patient were collected pretreatment and on-treatment. Profiling relied on immunoSEQ multiplex PCR, and the TCRdb table lists in-frame clones only, not all of them. The repertoire includes some 110,000 clones, 80% to 90% of them detected once, and over 1.5% sits in the top ten. This specimen was PBMCs, taken around atezolizumab (anti-PD-L1) treatment. This clonotype originated in a man in his fifties or sixties with urothelial cancer. The chain has TRBV7-8 and TRBJ2-7, with 8 bases aligning to TRBD2. The CDR3 loop reads CASSLLGSGGMSYEQYF. DNA for the CDR3: TGTGCCAGCAGCTTGCTAGGGAGCGGGGGCATGTCCTACGAGCAGTACTTC.